One and the same sample provided the 4 T cell receptor beta chains below, sequenced in a study of CD8 T cells in ankylosing spondylitis. A single record per CDR3 protein comes from TCRdb applying MiXCR to the 5' RACE reads. The table has 350,000 or so distinct CDR3 sequences, around a tenth seen once; the top ten hold about a tenth. Sequencing used blood, either unsorted or a sorted T cell fraction (not recorded which). These TCRs come from a female donor with ankylosing spondylitis or in good health (not recorded which).

There are a few counts of this clonotype. The rearrangement uses TRBV7-3 and TRBJ2-2, with 7 bases lining up with TRBD2. Trimming cost V 5 bases and J 2 bases; bases outside gene matches: 2. Per germline, CDR1 SGHTA and CDR2 FQGTGA. The CDR3 spans 14 residues. CDR3 in DNA: TGTGCCAGCAGCCGGGGGGACAACACCGGGGAGCTGTTTTTT. Residues: CASSRGDNTGELFF.

This clonotype came up many times. The rearrangement joins TRBV7-2 to TRBJ2-3, with D perhaps matching TRBD2 (6 bases). V dropped 5 bases and J dropped 4 bases, with 19 bases sitting between them. From germline, CDR1 is SGHTA and CDR2 FQGNSA. The CDR3 sequence is 16 residues long. The CDR3 spells CASSTRDSYASDTQYF. The DNA of the CDR3 is TGTGCCAGCAGCACTCGGGACTCGTATGCCTCAGATACGCAGTATTTT.

This clonotype was detected ten times or more. This sequence joins TRBV10-2 and TRBJ1-1, with D maybe TRBD1 (6 bases). This CDR3 comprises 17 residues. Germline values: CDR1 WSHSY, CDR2 SAAADI. Deletions cut 0 bases from V and 12 bases from J, with 26 bases between. The DNA of the CDR3 is TGCGCCAGCAGTGAGTCCCTCTTTAGGGACACCAGAACAGATACTTTCTTT. It is translated as CASSESLFRDTRTDTFF.

This clonotype occurred a few times. The gene calls are TRBV7-9 and TRBJ2-2; no reliable D call. V was trimmed by 7 bases and J by 10 bases, leaving 7 bases between them. Germline V gives CDR1 SEHNR, CDR2 FQNEAQ (reference sequence). The CDR3 covers 10 residues. CDR3 sequence (DNA): TGTGCCAGCACCCCGGAGGAGCTGTTTTTT. As protein: CASTPEELFF.